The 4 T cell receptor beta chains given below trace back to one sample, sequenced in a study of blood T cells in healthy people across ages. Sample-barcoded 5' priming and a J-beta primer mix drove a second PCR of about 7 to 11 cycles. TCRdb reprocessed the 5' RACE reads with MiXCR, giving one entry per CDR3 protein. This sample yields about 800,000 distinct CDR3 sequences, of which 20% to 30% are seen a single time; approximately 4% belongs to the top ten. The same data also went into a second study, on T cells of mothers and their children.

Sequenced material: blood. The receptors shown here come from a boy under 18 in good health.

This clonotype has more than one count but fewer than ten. CDR3 residues: CSASAEVGNQPQHF. The CDR3 nucleotides read TGCAGTGCTAGTGCGGAGGTAGGAAATCAGCCCCAGCATTTT. The chain recombines TRBV20-1 with TRBJ1-5; unclear D gene. Per the germline V gene, CDR1 is DFQATT and CDR2 is SNEGSKA (reference sequence). This CDR3 is built from 14 residues. V was clipped by 3 bases and J by 4 bases, with 13 bases between them.

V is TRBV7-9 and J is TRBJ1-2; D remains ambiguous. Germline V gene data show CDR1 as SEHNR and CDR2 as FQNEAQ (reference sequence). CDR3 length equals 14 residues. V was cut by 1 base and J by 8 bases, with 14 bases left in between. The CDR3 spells CASSLEVRTGGYTF. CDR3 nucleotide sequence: TGTGCCAGCAGCTTAGAAGTAAGGACGGGCGGCTACACCTTC. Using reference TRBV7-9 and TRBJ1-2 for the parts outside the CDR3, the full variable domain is DTGVSQNPRHKITKRGQNVTFRCDPISEHNRLYWYRQTLGQGPEFLTYFQNEAQLEKSRLLSDRFSAERPKGSFSTLEIQRTEQGDSAMYLCASSLEVRTGGYTFGSGTRLTVV.

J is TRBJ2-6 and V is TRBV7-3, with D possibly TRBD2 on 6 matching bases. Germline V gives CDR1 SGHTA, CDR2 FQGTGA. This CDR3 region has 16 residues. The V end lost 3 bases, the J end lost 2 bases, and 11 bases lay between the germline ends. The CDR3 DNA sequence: TGTGCCAGCAGCTTCAAGGGAGGCCCTGGGGCCAACGTCCTGACTTTC. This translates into CASSFKGGPGANVLTF.

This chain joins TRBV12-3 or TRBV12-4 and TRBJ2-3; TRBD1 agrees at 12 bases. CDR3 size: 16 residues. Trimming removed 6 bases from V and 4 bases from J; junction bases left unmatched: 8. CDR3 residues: CASSQTGTGGSDTQYF. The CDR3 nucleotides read TGTGCCAGCAGCCAAACCGGGACAGGGGGCTCAGATACGCAGTATTTT.